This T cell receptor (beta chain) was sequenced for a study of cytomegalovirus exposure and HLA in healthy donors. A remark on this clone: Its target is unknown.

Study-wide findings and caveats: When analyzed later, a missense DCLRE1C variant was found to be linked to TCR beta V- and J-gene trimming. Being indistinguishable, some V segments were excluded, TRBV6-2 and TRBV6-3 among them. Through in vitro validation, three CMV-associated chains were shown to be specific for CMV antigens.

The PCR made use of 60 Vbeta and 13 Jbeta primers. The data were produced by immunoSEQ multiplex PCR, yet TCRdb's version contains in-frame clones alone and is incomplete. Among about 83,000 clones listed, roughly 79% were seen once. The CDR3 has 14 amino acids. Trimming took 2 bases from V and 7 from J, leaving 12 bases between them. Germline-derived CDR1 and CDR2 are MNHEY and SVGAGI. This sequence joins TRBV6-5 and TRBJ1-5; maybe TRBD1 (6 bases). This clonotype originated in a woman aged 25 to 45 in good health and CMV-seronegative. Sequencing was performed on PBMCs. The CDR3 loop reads CASSYIQGGQPQHF. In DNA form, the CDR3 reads TGTGCCAGCAGTTACATACAGGGCGGCCAGCCCCAGCATTTT.